These 15 T cell receptor beta chains came from one sample sequenced in a study of radiation and T cells in renal cell carcinoma. This sample's time point: blood 2 weeks post-SBRT. Noted treatment: 15 Gy SBRT to primary tumor, nephrectomy 4 weeks later. Method: immunoSEQ multiplex PCR; TCRdb's copy keeps in-frame clones and lacks some. The sample has 160,000 or so clones; 80% to 90% are singletons. Sequencing used blood, obtained from a patient whose treatment included radiotherapy and nephrectomy. The receptors were gathered from a woman aged 45-60 years with renal cell carcinoma.

The chain combines TRBV6-5 with TRBJ1-6; D possibly corresponds to TRBD1 (6 bases). The CDR3 consists of 14 residues. V was shortened by 6 bases and J by 10 bases, with 16 bases between the two germline ends. Per germline, CDR1 MNHEY and CDR2 SVGAGI. The CDR3 spells CASRYTGSRSPLHF. In nucleotides, the CDR3 is TGTGCCAGCAGGTATACAGGGTCACGCTCACCCCTCCACTTT.

With respect to this clone: Different DNA sequences within this sample yield the same CDR3. The chain links TRBV5-1 to TRBJ2-6, with no clear D. Trimming stripped 2 bases from V and 0 bases from J, with 6 bases between. Germline V gene sequence: CDR1 SGHRS, CDR2 YFSETQ. This CDR3 is built from 15 residues. CDR3 protein: CASSFGSSGANVLTF. The CDR3 DNA follows: TGCGCCAGCAGCTTTGGGTCCTCTGGGGCCAACGTCCTGACTTTC.

The chain is built from TRBV10-2 and TRBJ1-2, with TRBD1 matching over 12 bases. CDR3 size: 17 residues. CDR1 is WSHSY and CDR2 is SAAADI in the germline V gene. With 6 bases clipped from V and 5 bases from J, the junction kept 13 bases outside the gene matches. The CDR3 region has the DNA TGCGCCAGCAGGGCCGGGACAGGGGGCTCTCCGGGGTATGGCTACACCTTC. It encodes CASRAGTGGSPGYGYTF.

This chain connects TRBV7-3 to TRBJ2-5, with 7 positions matching TRBD2. In germline, CDR1 is SGHTA, CDR2 FQGTGA. The CDR3 has 15 residues. The junction had 6 bases not matched to a gene; V was cut back by 4 bases and J by 1 base. The CDR3 sequence is CASSSFPSGQETQYF. Here the CDR3 DNA reads TGTGCCAGCAGCTCCTTTCCTAGCGGCCAAGAGACCCAGTACTTC.

The genes are TRBV4-1 and TRBJ1-4, with TRBD1 matching over 12 bases. V shed 3 bases, J shed 3 bases, and the junction held 8 bases outside the gene matches. The CDR3 has 18 amino acids. The germline V gene has CDR1 MGHRA and CDR2 YSYEKL. The CDR3: CASSQIGDRGLANEKLFF. The CDR3, as DNA: TGCGCCAGCAGCCAGATTGGGGACAGGGGGCTCGCTAATGAAAAACTGTTTTTT.

This CDR3 reads CASRTGTGTANYGYTF. The CDR3 nucleotides read TGCGCCAGCAGGACTGGTACCGGGACAGCTAACTATGGCTACACCTTC. V gene TRBV5-1 combines with J gene TRBJ1-2, with 7 bases fitting TRBD1. Trimming took 5 bases from V and 0 from J; bases not matched to a gene: 10. The CDR3 spans 16 residues. Per the germline V gene, CDR1 is SGHRS and CDR2 is YFSETQ.

The chain has TRBV6-5 and TRBJ2-1; 10 bases match TRBD1. Germline trimming cut 2 bases from V and 6 bases from J; bases unmatched to any gene: 4. CDR1 and CDR2 (germline): MNHEY, SVGAGI. This CDR3 is 15 amino acids long. CDR3 residues: CASSYDRGPLNEQFF. The CDR3 region has the DNA TGTGCCAGCAGTTACGACAGGGGGCCGCTCAATGAGCAGTTCTTC.

This sequence joins TRBV6-6 and TRBJ1-1, with D unclear. Trimming left V 6 bases short and J 1 base short, with 15 bases between. The CDR3 has 15 amino acids. The germline V gene encodes CDR1 MNHNY and CDR2 SVGAGI (reference sequence). CDR3 sequence: CASRPPSTRNTEAFF. The CDR3 DNA reads as TGTGCCAGCAGACCTCCCTCCACACGGAACACTGAAGCTTTCTTT.

Comments on this clone: A read error may produce the germline difference seen at one junction end. The gene calls are TRBV5-1 and TRBJ1-2; D gene ambiguous. From germline, CDR1 is SGHRS and CDR2 YFSETQ. This CDR3 contains 12 residues. The CDR3 nucleotides are TGCGCCAGCAGCGCTTCTAACCATGGCTACACCTTC. The encoded protein is CASSASNHGYTF.

This clone has just a few counts. V is TRBV9 and J is TRBJ1-3; possible D gene TRBD1, 5 bases. CDR3 length: 15 residues. V was trimmed by 0 bases and J by 2 bases, leaving 9 bases between them. From germline, CDR1 is SGDLS and CDR2 YYNGEE. The CDR3 coding sequence is TGTGCCAGCAGCGTAGATATGGGGCCTGGAAACACCATATATTTT. Translated, it gives CASSVDMGPGNTIYF. Full variable domain (remainder filled in from reference TRBV9 and TRBJ1-3): DSGVTQTPKHLITATGQRVTLRCSPRSGDLSVYWYQQSLDQGLQFLIQYYNGEERAKGNILERFSAQQFPDLHSELNLSSLELGDSALYFCASSVDMGPGNTIYFGEGSWLTVV.

The CDR3 is CASQPTGIFVYNSPLHF. CDR3 nucleotides: TGTGCCAGCCAACCGACAGGGATTTTTGTTTATAATTCACCCCTCCACTTT. The genes are TRBV27 and TRBJ1-6; 7 bases align to TRBD1. V lost 8 bases to trimming and J lost 4 bases; unmatched junction nucleotides: 14. Germline V gene lookup returns CDR1 MNHEY and CDR2 SMNVEV (reference sequence). The CDR3 is 17 amino acids.

This clone was seen a handful of times. The V gene is TRBV5-1, the J gene TRBJ1-3; 7 bases fit TRBD1. The CDR3 is 16 residues long. Looked up from germline, CDR1 is SGHRS and CDR2 is YFSETQ. Germline trimming cut 4 bases from V and 2 bases from J; bases unmatched to any gene: 9. The CDR3 here is CASSNRQGSTGNTIYF. The CDR3 DNA reads as TGCGCCAGCAGCAACCGACAGGGTTCAACTGGAAACACCATATATTTT.

This clone was found a few times. This chain connects TRBV7-9 to TRBJ1-6; the D gene is possibly TRBD1 (5 bases). The CDR3 is made up of 15 amino acids. Trimming stripped 1 base from V and 6 bases from J, with 10 bases between. Germline loops: CDR1 SEHNR, CDR2 FQNEAQ (reference sequence). The CDR3 coding sequence is TGTGCCAGCAGCTTAGGGGACCAGCGTAATTCACCCCTCCACTTT. Protein product: CASSLGDQRNSPLHF. The full variable domain, its missing parts supplied by reference TRBV7-9 and TRBJ1-6, is DTGVSQNPRHKITKRGQNVTFRCDPISEHNRLYWYRQTLGQGPEFLTYFQNEAQLEKSRLLSDRFSAERPKGSFSTLEIQRTEQGDSAMYLCASSLGDQRNSPLHFGNGTRLTVT.

The gene calls are TRBV9 and TRBJ2-1; weak D call: TRBD1 (6 bases). V lost 2 bases and J 0 bases, leaving 9 bases between the germline ends. CDR1 is SGDLS, CDR2 YYNGEE, per germline. The CDR3 has 15 amino acids. The CDR3: CASSVADSSYNEQFF. CDR3 nucleotide sequence: TGTGCCAGCAGCGTCGCGGACAGCTCCTACAATGAGCAGTTCTTC. The full variable domain, its missing parts supplied by reference TRBV9 and TRBJ2-1, is DSGVTQTPKHLITATGQRVTLRCSPRSGDLSVYWYQQSLDQGLQFLIQYYNGEERAKGNILERFSAQQFPDLHSELNLSSLELGDSALYFCASSVADSSYNEQFFGPGTRLTVL.

The rearrangement links TRBV5-1 to TRBJ1-4, with a tentative D call TRBD1 (5 bases). V lost 4 bases and J 2 bases, leaving 12 bases between the germline ends. Germline CDR1 and CDR2: SGHRS and YFSETQ. The CDR3 is made up of 15 amino acids. The CDR3 spells CASSLQTATNEKLFF. The CDR3 nucleotides read TGCGCCAGCAGCCTCCAGACAGCTACTAATGAAAAACTGTTTTTT.